This TCR beta chain was retrieved from a study of blood T cells in healthy people across ages. The study, taken as a whole, reports: Samples with more naive T cells showed higher observed beta diversity. Considered underestimates were the diversity estimates obtained from one million T cells.

Turning to this clonotype: Its antigen is still unknown.

The authors ran a second PCR of 7 to 11 cycles using a sample-barcoded 5' primer and a J-beta primer mix. Each of the cDNA molecules was tagged by a template-switch adaptor with 12 random nucleotides. TCRdb used MiXCR to reprocess the 5' RACE reads, holding one entry per CDR3 protein. The sample holds more than 500,000 distinct CDR3 sequences, approximately 25% seen once. The germline gives CDR1 MNHEY, CDR2 SVGEGT. The trim removed 2 bases at V and 9 bases at J, leaving 7 bases unmatched. This CDR3 comprises 14 residues. Material for sequencing was blood. The chain employs TRBV6-2 or TRBV6-3 and TRBJ1-5, with 7 bases aligning to TRBD1. The receptor's source is an older woman in good health. Here the CDR3 reads CASSYPAGGGPQHF. The DNA for the CDR3 is TGTGCCAGCAGTTACCCGGCAGGGGGAGGGCCCCAGCATTTT.